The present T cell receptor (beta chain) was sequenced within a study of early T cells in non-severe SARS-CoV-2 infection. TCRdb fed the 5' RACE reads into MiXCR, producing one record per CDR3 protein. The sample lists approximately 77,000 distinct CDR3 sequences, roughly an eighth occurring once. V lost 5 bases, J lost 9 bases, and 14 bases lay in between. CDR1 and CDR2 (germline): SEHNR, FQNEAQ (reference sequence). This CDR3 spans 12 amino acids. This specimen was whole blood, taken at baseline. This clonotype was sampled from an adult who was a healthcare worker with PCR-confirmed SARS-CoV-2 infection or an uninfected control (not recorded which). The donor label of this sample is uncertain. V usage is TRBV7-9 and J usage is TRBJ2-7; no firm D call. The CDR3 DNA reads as TGTGCCAGCAGCATAGACCGAGTCGGGCAGTACTTC. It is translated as CASSIDRVGQYF.